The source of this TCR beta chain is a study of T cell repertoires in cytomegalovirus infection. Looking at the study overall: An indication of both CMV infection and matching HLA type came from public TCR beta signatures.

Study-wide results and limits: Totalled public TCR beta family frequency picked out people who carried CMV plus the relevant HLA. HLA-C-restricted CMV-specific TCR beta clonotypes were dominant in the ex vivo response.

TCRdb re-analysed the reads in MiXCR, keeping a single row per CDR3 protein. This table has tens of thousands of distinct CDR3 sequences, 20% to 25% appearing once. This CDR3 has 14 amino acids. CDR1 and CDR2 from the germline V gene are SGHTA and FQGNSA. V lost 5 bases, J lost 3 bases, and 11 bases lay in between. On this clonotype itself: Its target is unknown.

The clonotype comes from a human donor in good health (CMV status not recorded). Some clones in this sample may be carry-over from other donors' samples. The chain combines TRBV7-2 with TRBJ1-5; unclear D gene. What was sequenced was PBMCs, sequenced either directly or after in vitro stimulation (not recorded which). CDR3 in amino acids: CASSLRLDNQPQHF. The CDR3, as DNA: TGTGCCAGCAGCCTGCGATTGGACAATCAGCCCCAGCATTTT.